A selection of T cell receptor beta chains follows, all from one sample in a study of blood T cell repertoires in COVID-19. Assay used: immunoSEQ multiplex PCR; TCRdb lists only in-frame clones, some missing. This sample yields approximately 200,000 clones, of which about 84% are seen a single time; around 8.6% belongs to the top ten. The sequencing input was PBMCs or T cells enriched from blood (not recorded which). These receptors were collected from a woman in her twenties or thirties who had recovered from COVID-19. Both conserved end residues are part of each CDR3. D genes are given only for firm matches. Clone sizes are given selectively: once, few, many, or a class where the clone is expanded.

TGTGCCAGCAGCCCCGACCCGGACAGTTACTCTGGAAACACCATATATTTT | CASSPDPDSYSGNTIYF | . | TRBV5-8 | . | TRBJ1-3
TGTGCCAGCAGCCCTGGGAGAGAGAACACCGGGGAGCTGTTTTTT | CASSPGRENTGELFF | . | TRBV13 | few | TRBJ2-2
TGCGCCAGCAGCCGAATGACTAGCGGGCTCAATGAGCAGTTCTTC | CASSRMTSGLNEQFF | TRBD2 | TRBV4-1 | . | TRBJ2-1
TGTGCCAGCAGTGAAGGAACGGGACAGGGGGCTCGTGAGCAGTTCTTC | CASSEGTGQGAREQFF | TRBD1 | TRBV6-1 | . | TRBJ2-1
TGTGCCAGCAGAGCTAGCGGGAGGGACTCCTACGAGCAGTACTTC | CASRASGRDSYEQYF | TRBD2 | TRBV28 | . | TRBJ2-7
TGCAGTGCTAGTGATAGAGCGGTTATACGTTTTACTGGCTACACCTTC | CSASDRAVIRFTGYTF | . | TRBV20-1 | few | TRBJ1-2
TGTGCCAGCAGTGAAGCGCTATCGGGACAAGAGACCCAGTACTTC | CASSEALSGQETQYF | . | TRBV6-1 | . | TRBJ2-5
TGTGCCAGCAGATTACAGGGACAAGGCACCGGGGAGCTGTTTTTT | CASRLQGQGTGELFF | . | TRBV27 | few | TRBJ2-2
TGTGCCAGCAGCTTTGCCTCGGGTTCCTACGAGCAGTACTTC | CASSFASGSYEQYF | . | TRBV11-2 | . | TRBJ2-7
TGTGCCAGCAGTTCCTCTACAGGTGGCTCCTACGAGCAGTACTTC | CASSSSTGGSYEQYF | . | TRBV27 | . | TRBJ2-7
TGTGCCAGCAGCCAAGCGGGCGGGAGTAGCTACAATGAGCAGTTCTTC | CASSQAGGSSYNEQFF | TRBD2 | TRBV3-1/TRBV3-2 | . | TRBJ2-1
TGTGCCAGCAGGAGACGACAGATGCGCAATCAGCCCCAGCATTTT | CASRRRQMRNQPQHF | . | TRBV28 | . | TRBJ1-5
TGTGCCCGAAACGAGGGATCCGATACGCAGTATTTT | CARNEGSDTQYF | . | TRBV30 | . | TRBJ2-3
TGTGCCGCGATATCGGGGGGTGTCCTCTACGAGCAGTACTTC | CAAISGGVLYEQYF | TRBD2 | TRBV6-5 | once | TRBJ2-7
TGTGCCATCGCTACTAGCGGAGACAATGAGCAGTTCTTC | CAIATSGDNEQFF | TRBD2 | TRBV10-3 | . | TRBJ2-1
TGTGCCAGCAGGAACAGCAACAATCAGCCCCAGCATTTT | CASRNSNNQPQHF | . | TRBV2 | . | TRBJ1-5
TGTGCCAGCACCACTACTAGCGAGAACACCGGGGAGCTGTTTTTT | CASTTTSENTGELFF | TRBD2 | TRBV6-5 | few | TRBJ2-2
TGTGCCAGCAGTGAATTTGTGCTAGCGGGAGGGGGGGGCACAGATACGCAGTATTTT | CASSEFVLAGGGGTDTQYF | TRBD2 | TRBV2 | . | TRBJ2-3
TGTGCCAGCAGCTTAGAGGAGGGGACGGTGGGCGGAAACACCATATATTTT | CASSLEEGTVGGNTIYF | . | TRBV13 | once | TRBJ1-3
TGTGCCAGCAGCCCTAAGATAGGGCAGGGAAGACACTCTGGGGCCAACGTCCTGACTTTC | CASSPKIGQGRHSGANVLTF | . | TRBV3-1/TRBV3-2 | . | TRBJ2-6
TGCGCCAGCAGCTGGGGACAGGGATATGGCTACACCTTC | CASSWGQGYGYTF | TRBD1 | TRBV5-1 | . | TRBJ1-2
TGTGCCAGCAGCTTAGCCGTCTCTCTCTCTGAGAGCAATCAGCCCCAGCATTTT | CASSLAVSLSESNQPQHF | . | TRBV7-9 | . | TRBJ1-5
TGTGCCAGCAGCAGAGGCCCTAGCGGGAGCCAGAACACCGGGGAGCTGTTTTTT | CASSRGPSGSQNTGELFF | TRBD2 | TRBV5-4 | . | TRBJ2-2
TGTGCCAGCCAAGGTTGCGGGGGGCGGGAGACCCAGTACTTC | CASQGCGGRETQYF | TRBD2 | TRBV25-1 | . | TRBJ2-5
TGTGCCAGCAGTGATAGAGGGACAGGGGGTATCTCTGGAAACACCATATATTTT | CASSDRGTGGISGNTIYF | TRBD1 | TRBV25-1 | few | TRBJ1-3
TGTGCCAGCAGTGACGCTAGCGGGTCCTACAATGAGCAGTTCTTC | CASSDASGSYNEQFF | TRBD2 | TRBV2 | few | TRBJ2-1
TGTGCCAGCAGCGTGGGCGGGACTAGAGGAGCCGGGGAGCTGTTTTTT | CASSVGGTRGAGELFF | TRBD2 | TRBV9 | . | TRBJ2-2
TGTGCCAGCAGTAGATCCGGGACAGGGAACACTGAAGCTTTCTTT | CASSRSGTGNTEAFF | TRBD1 | TRBV6-5 | . | TRBJ1-1
TGTGCCAGCAGCTTGGTCGCGGGAGGTTCCTACGAGCAGTACTTC | CASSLVAGGSYEQYF | TRBD2 | TRBV5-4 | . | TRBJ2-7
TGTGCCAGCAGCTTTCTAGCGGGAATGGGAGAGACCCAGTACTTC | CASSFLAGMGETQYF | TRBD2 | TRBV7-2 | . | TRBJ2-5
TGTGCCACCAGCAGTGGGACTAGAAACACCGGGGAGCTGTTTTTT | CATSSGTRNTGELFF | TRBD2 | TRBV15 | . | TRBJ2-2
TGCGCCAGCAGCAGCGCCGGGACAGGGGTCCCAGATACGCAGTATTTT | CASSSAGTGVPDTQYF | TRBD1 | TRBV10-1 | . | TRBJ2-3
TGTGCCATAACACAGGCCTCTGGAAACACCATATATTTT | CAITQASGNTIYF | . | TRBV28 | . | TRBJ1-3
TGTGCCAGCACCTGGACAGGGGTCAATCAGCCCCAGCATTTT | CASTWTGVNQPQHF | TRBD1 | TRBV6-5 | . | TRBJ1-5
TGTGCCAGCAGCGCGGGAGGCGGCAGAGGAAATTCGCCCCTCCACTTT | CASSAGGGRGNSPLHF | . | TRBV9 | . | TRBJ1-6
TGTGCCAGCAGCTTAGAGGGGGCGAGTGCTAAGTTCTTC | CASSLEGASAKFF | . | TRBV11-2 | . | TRBJ2-1
TGTGCCAGCAGCTCGGACAGGGAAATCACCGGGGAGCTGTTTTTT | CASSSDREITGELFF | TRBD1 | TRBV7-7 | . | TRBJ2-2
TGTGCCAGCAGCCATAGCGGGAGATACGAGCAGTACTTC | CASSHSGRYEQYF | TRBD2 | TRBV12-3/TRBV12-4 | . | TRBJ2-7
TGTGCCAGTAGTATTAGGGGGAGTCGGTACGAGCAGTACTTC | CASSIRGSRYEQYF | . | TRBV19 | . | TRBJ2-7
TGTGCCAGCAGCAATACCCAAGGACTAGCGACCTACAATGAGCAGTTCTTC | CASSNTQGLATYNEQFF | TRBD2 | TRBV7-9 | . | TRBJ2-1
TGTGCCAGCATGCGGGCGGGGACAGCTGGAAACACCATATATTTT | CASMRAGTAGNTIYF | TRBD1 | TRBV5-4 | once | TRBJ1-3
TGTGCCAGTAGTATAGGGAGGGGTTCAACCTACAATGAGCAGTTCTTC | CASSIGRGSTYNEQFF | . | TRBV19 | . | TRBJ2-1
TGTGCCAGCACCTTACTAGCGGGAGCCTACAATGAGCAGTTCTTC | CASTLLAGAYNEQFF | TRBD2 | TRBV2 | . | TRBJ2-1
TGCGCCAGCAGCTCGACAGGGGTCGGCTATGGCTACACCTTC | CASSSTGVGYGYTF | TRBD1 | TRBV10-2 | . | TRBJ1-2
TGTGCCAGCAGTTCCCGCAGCAGGGGCGTCGGAGCCAAAAACATTCAGTACTTC | CASSSRSRGVGAKNIQYF | . | TRBV28 | few | TRBJ2-4
TGCGCCAGCAGCCAAGCGACAGGGATGGATGGCTACACCTTC | CASSQATGMDGYTF | TRBD1 | TRBV4-1 | . | TRBJ1-2
TGTGCCAGTAGTGGGGACACTGGGGCTTATGGCTACACCTTC | CASSGDTGAYGYTF | . | TRBV19 | few | TRBJ1-2
TGCGCCAGCAGCTCGGACGGGGTCTCTGGAAACACCATATATTTT | CASSSDGVSGNTIYF | . | TRBV5-1 | . | TRBJ1-3
TGTGCCACCAGTGATTCCCGAGTAGGGGGCGTTTACGAGCAGTACTTC | CATSDSRVGGVYEQYF | TRBD1 | TRBV24-1 | . | TRBJ2-7
TGTGCCAGTAGTACATATACAGGCTCCGGGGCCAACGTCCTGACTTTC | CASSTYTGSGANVLTF | . | TRBV19 | . | TRBJ2-6